Reported below is one T cell receptor beta chain. The germline V gene has CDR1 LGHNA and CDR2 YSLEER. The CDR3 has 18 amino acids. The V and J ends lost 4 bases and 7 bases, in that order; junction bases with no gene match: 12. Time point: cycle 4 day 1 (C4D1), after five to seven weeks of nivolumab. Every patient experienced relapse after autologous stem cell transplantation, and brentuximab vedotin exposure varied. Some clones are missing from TCRdb's copy, which holds only in-frame ones; the method was immunoSEQ multiplex PCR. The sample records under 130,000 clones, roughly 89% being singletons. This sample stems from a study of PD-1 blockade in classical Hodgkin lymphoma.

The rearrangement uses TRBV4-3 and TRBJ2-3; 15 bases align to TRBD2. This sequence was found in a human donor with classical Hodgkin lymphoma. Sequenced material: peripheral blood mononuclear cells (PBMCs), taken before the fourth cycle of nivolumab. The CDR3 nucleotides read TGCGCCAGCAGCCTCCACGTGGGACTAGCGGGAGGCATCTATACGCAGTATTTT. Amino acids: CASSLHVGLAGGIYTQYF.